Listed here are 14 T cell receptor beta chains from one sample, sequenced in a study of CD8 T cells in ankylosing spondylitis. TCRdb fed the 5' RACE reads into MiXCR, producing one record per CDR3 protein. The sample contains 50,000 to 75,000 distinct CDR3 sequences, roughly 6.1% of which appear only once. Sequenced: synovial fluid, either unsorted or a sorted T cell fraction (not recorded which). All receptors come from a male donor with ankylosing spondylitis.

This clonotype was recorded at least ten times. Here the CDR3 reads CASSVEGGRAGNTIYF. Here the CDR3 DNA reads TGTGCCAGCAGCGTAGAGGGGGGGCGCGCTGGAAACACCATATATTTT. This chain connects TRBV9 to TRBJ1-3; a weak D match, TRBD1 (6 bases). V was cut by 0 bases and J by 2 bases, with 12 bases left in between. The CDR3 runs 16 residues. Germline CDR1 SGDLS, CDR2 YYNGEE.

This clonotype was recorded at least ten times. The chain joins TRBV29-1 to TRBJ2-1; either TRBD1 or TRBD2 may fit D (5 bases each). The germline CDR1 and CDR2 sequences are SQVTM and ANQGSEA. Trimming left V 7 bases short and J 7 bases short, with 14 bases between. The CDR3 contains 12 residues. CDR3 protein: CSGYGAGNEQFF. The CDR3 DNA reads as TGCAGCGGCTACGGGGCGGGTAATGAGCAGTTCTTC.

The table lists this clonotype with many counts. The rearrangement joins TRBV10-3 to TRBJ1-1, with 8 bases fitting TRBD1. The CDR3 consists of 13 residues. Germline CDR1 is ENHRY and CDR2 is SYGVKD. V trimming: 6 bases; J trimming: 1 base; junction bases outside the gene matches: 1. CDR3 sequence reads: CAIRGQANTEAFF. CDR3 bases: TGTGCCATCAGGGGACAGGCGAACACTGAAGCTTTCTTT.

Only a few counts were recorded for this clonotype. The chain uses TRBV11-2 and TRBJ2-1, with 11 bases fitting TRBD2. Trimming at V came to 1 base and at J to 5 bases, leaving 1 base not matched to a gene. Germline lookup yields CDR1 SGHAT and CDR2 FQNNGV. This CDR3 has 15 amino acids. The DNA of the CDR3 is TGTGCCAGCAGCTTAGCGGGACTAGCGGACAATGAGCAGTTCTTC. Its translation is CASSLAGLADNEQFF.

The chain combines TRBV15 with TRBJ2-1, with no clear D. CDR3 length: 17 amino acids. The V end was cut by 1 base, the J end by 7 bases, with 20 bases between. The germline V gene has CDR1 LNHNV and CDR2 YYDKDF (reference sequence). CDR3 loop: CATSRVRVSPPVNEQFF. In DNA, the CDR3 is TGTGCCACCAGCAGAGTACGTGTAAGTCCACCGGTTAATGAGCAGTTCTTC.

This clonotype was found a few times. V and J are TRBV5-1 and TRBJ2-2; 8 bases line up with TRBD1. Germline-derived CDR1 and CDR2 are SGHRS and YFSETQ. With 4 bases clipped from V and 6 bases from J, the junction kept 8 bases outside the gene matches. The CDR3 contains 15 residues. The CDR3 nucleotides read TGCGCCAGCAGCCCAGGGGGCAGCTTTGCCGGGGAGCTGTTTTTT. Its translation: CASSPGGSFAGELFF.

This clonotype was seen ten or more times. V is TRBV4-1 and J is TRBJ2-2; a possible D gene is TRBD1 (5 bases). V was pared by 4 bases and J by 4 bases, with 10 bases between. This CDR3 has 14 amino acids. Germline loops: CDR1 MGHRA, CDR2 YSYEKL. The CDR3 protein is CASSLDKGTGELFF. The CDR3 DNA follows: TGCGCCAGCAGCCTGGACAAGGGCACCGGGGAGCTGTTTTTT.

The chain joins TRBV29-1 to TRBJ2-3; 13 nucleotides agree with TRBD2. The CDR3 spans 16 residues. J lost 3 bases, V lost 3 bases, and 6 bases had no gene match. Germline CDR1 is SQVTM and CDR2 is ANQGSEA. CDR3 loop: CSVEPPLAGGTDTQYF. The CDR3, as DNA: TGCAGCGTTGAGCCCCCACTAGCGGGAGGGACAGATACGCAGTATTTT.

The table lists this clonotype with many counts. The gene calls are TRBV6-1 and TRBJ2-3; TRBD2 is a possible D gene (5 bases). This CDR3 spans 15 amino acids. Per the germline V gene, CDR1 is MNHNS and CDR2 is SASEGT. V lost 2 bases, J lost 4 bases, and 13 bases lay in between. CDR3 protein: CASSETGTDADTQYF. Here the CDR3 DNA reads TGTGCCAGCAGTGAAACGGGAACGGACGCAGATACGCAGTATTTT.

The table lists this clonotype with a few counts. The V and J genes are TRBV25-1 and TRBJ2-7; tentatively, D is TRBD1 (6 bases). The CDR3 contains 13 residues. Germline V lookup: CDR1 MGHDK, CDR2 SYGVNS. V was clipped by 3 bases and J by 3 bases, with 9 bases between them. The DNA for the CDR3 is TGTGCCAGCAGTGATCGGGACATCTACGAGCAGTACTTC. Encoded protein: CASSDRDIYEQYF.

This clonotype has a count of ten or more. V is TRBV20-1 and J is TRBJ2-7, with 9 bases matching TRBD1. This CDR3 is built from 14 residues. Looked up from germline, CDR1 is DFQATT and CDR2 is SNEGSKA (reference sequence). After removal of 5 bases from V and 7 bases from J, the junction contained 12 bases not matched to a gene. CDR3 nucleotides: TGCAGTGCTTATACCGGGACAGGGCTACGAGAGCAGTACTTC. It encodes CSAYTGTGLREQYF.

This clonotype was picked up many times. The chain has TRBV7-2 and TRBJ2-1; TRBD2 agrees at 7 bases. Germline trimming cut 3 bases from V and 7 bases from J; bases unmatched to any gene: 6. CDR1 and CDR2 (germline): SGHTA, FQGNSA. The CDR3 runs to 14 residues. The CDR3 DNA is TGTGCCAGCAGCTTCATAGCGGGTGGTAATGAGCAGTTCTTC. Residues: CASSFIAGGNEQFF.

The chain has TRBV12-3 or TRBV12-4 and TRBJ2-1; D remains ambiguous. V lost 4 bases and J 2 bases, leaving 12 bases between the germline ends. This CDR3 region has 15 residues. The CDR3 DNA is TGTGCCAGCAGTTCACCGACGGTTCCCTACAATGAGCAGTTCTTC. This encodes CASSSPTVPYNEQFF.

V is TRBV11-2 and J is TRBJ1-5; D is uncertain. Germline loops: CDR1 SGHAT, CDR2 FQNNGV. The V and J ends lost 3 bases and 5 bases respectively, with 11 bases between them. The CDR3 extends over 14 amino acids. The CDR3 is CASSFSDVDQPQHF. Written as DNA, the CDR3 is TGTGCCAGCAGCTTCAGTGACGTCGATCAGCCCCAGCATTTT.